This record covers a single TCR beta chain. Its specificity is unknown. These data originate in a study of T cells after yellow fever vaccination. Study-level points and caveats: Peaking on day 5 versus 15, the secondary response was faster but weaker. Contamination of FACS-sorted repertoires by abundant clonotypes from the bulk population could occur.

This CDR3 region has 14 residues. The germline CDR1 and CDR2 sequences are SGHTA and FQGNSA. V dropped 5 bases and J dropped 1 base, with 12 bases sitting between them. It was through 5'RACE template switching that TCR cDNA was made, with a universal primer site and UMIs added. TCRdb re-called the 5' RACE reads through MiXCR, storing one row per CDR3 protein. In the table there are about 510,000 distinct CDR3 sequences, 20% to 25% of which are singletons. The rearrangement links TRBV7-2 to TRBJ2-7; tentatively, D is TRBD2 (6 bases). This receptor was taken from a man in his late teens or twenties who received the YFV17D yellow fever vaccine. Sample: PBMCs, taken 21 days after the first yellow fever vaccination. CDR3 amino acids: CASSPQTSSYEQYF. The CDR3 nucleotides read TGTGCCAGCAGCCCCCAGACTAGTTCCTACGAGCAGTACTTC.